The sequence of this T cell receptor beta chain was determined in a study of glioma-infiltrating T cells. This clonotype was picked up many times. The germline V gene has CDR1 MNHNY and CDR2 SVGAGI (reference sequence). The CDR3 has 12 residues. The J segment lost 13 bases and the V segment lost 2 bases, leaving 7 bases of the junction unmatched. TCR alpha and beta CDR3 regions were amplified from RNA using iRepertoire nested multiplex PCR. Tissue mRNA or PBMC total RNA, about 90-450 ng, went into one-step reverse transcription and amplification. Each CDR3 protein gets one entry after TCRdb re-called the multiplex PCR reads with MiXCR. The repertoire holds about 130,000 distinct CDR3 sequences, with about 23% as singletons.

The sample was glioma tissue, nonneoplastic brain tissue, or PBMCs (not recorded which). The receptor was isolated from a human donor with low-grade glioma or glioblastoma, undergoing nonglioma brain surgery, or in good health (not recorded which). This chain joins TRBV6-6 and TRBJ1-1, with 7 bases aligning to TRBD1. DNA of the CDR3: TGTGCCAGCAGTTACCCTAGGGGGCTGGTTTTCTTT. Residues: CASSYPRGLVFF.